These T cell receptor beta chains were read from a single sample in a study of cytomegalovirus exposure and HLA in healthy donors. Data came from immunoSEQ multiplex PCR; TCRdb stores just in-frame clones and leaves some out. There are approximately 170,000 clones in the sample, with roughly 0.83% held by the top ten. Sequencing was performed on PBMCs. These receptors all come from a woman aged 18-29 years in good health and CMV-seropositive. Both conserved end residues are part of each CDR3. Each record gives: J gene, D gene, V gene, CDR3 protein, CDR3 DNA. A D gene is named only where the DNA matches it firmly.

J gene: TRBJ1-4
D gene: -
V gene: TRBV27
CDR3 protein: CATLGRAGEGEKLFF
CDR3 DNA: TGTGCCACCCTGGGGAGAGCAGGGGAGGGCGAAAAACTGTTTTTT

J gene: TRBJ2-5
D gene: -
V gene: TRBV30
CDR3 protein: CAWSGDSKMGETQYF
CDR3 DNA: TGTGCCTGGAGTGGGGACTCTAAGATGGGGGAGACCCAGTACTTC

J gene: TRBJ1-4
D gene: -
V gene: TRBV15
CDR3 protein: CATSRDSSGGNEKLFF
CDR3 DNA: TGTGCCACCAGCAGAGATAGTTCTGGGGGGAATGAAAAACTGTTTTTT

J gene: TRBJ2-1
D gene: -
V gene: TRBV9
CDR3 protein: CASSPNSGSSYNEQFF
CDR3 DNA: TGTGCCAGCAGCCCGAATTCGGGGAGCTCCTACAATGAGCAGTTCTTC

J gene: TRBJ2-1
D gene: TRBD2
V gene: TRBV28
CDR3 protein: CASSLGGTSGNEQFF
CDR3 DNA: TGTGCCAGCAGCCTAGGCGGGACTAGCGGCAATGAGCAGTTCTTC

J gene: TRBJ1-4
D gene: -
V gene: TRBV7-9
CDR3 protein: CASSAGPGEKLFF
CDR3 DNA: TGTGCCAGCAGCGCAGGACCGGGGGAAAAACTGTTTTTT

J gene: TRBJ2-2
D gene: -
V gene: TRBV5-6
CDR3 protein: CASSFYPGELFF
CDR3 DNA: TGTGCCAGCAGCTTTTATCCCGGGGAGCTGTTTTTT

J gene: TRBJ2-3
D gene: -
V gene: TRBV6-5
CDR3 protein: CASSSSSRTQYF
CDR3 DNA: TGTGCCAGCAGCTCCTCCTCTCGTACGCAGTATTTT

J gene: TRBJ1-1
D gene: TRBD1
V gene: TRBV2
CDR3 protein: CASSLRDSGEAFF
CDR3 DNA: TGTGCCAGCAGCCTCCGGGACAGCGGAGAAGCTTTCTTT

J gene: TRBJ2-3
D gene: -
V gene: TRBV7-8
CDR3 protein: CASSPLAGLDTDTQYF
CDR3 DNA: TGTGCCAGCAGCCCCCTGGCGGGACTTGACACAGATACGCAGTATTTT

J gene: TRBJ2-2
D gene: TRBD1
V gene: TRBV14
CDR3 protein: CASSFFRDRATGELFF
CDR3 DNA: TGTGCCAGCAGCTTCTTCCGGGACAGGGCGACCGGGGAGCTGTTTTTT

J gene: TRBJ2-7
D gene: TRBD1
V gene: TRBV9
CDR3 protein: CASSGPGTGYEQYF
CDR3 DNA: TGTGCCAGCAGCGGTCCCGGGACAGGCTACGAGCAGTACTTC

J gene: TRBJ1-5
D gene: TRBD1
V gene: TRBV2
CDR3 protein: CASSYRDRGNQPQHF
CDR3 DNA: TGTGCCAGCAGCTACAGGGACAGGGGCAATCAGCCCCAGCATTTT

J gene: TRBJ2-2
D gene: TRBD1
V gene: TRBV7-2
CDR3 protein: CASSLGGTGMGELFF
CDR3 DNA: TGTGCCAGCAGCTTAGGTGGGACAGGGATGGGGGAGCTGTTTTTT

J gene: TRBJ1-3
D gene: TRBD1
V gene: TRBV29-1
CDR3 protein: CSVEEWTGEPTIGNTIYF
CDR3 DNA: TGCAGCGTTGAGGAGTGGACAGGCGAGCCTACTATTGGAAACACCATATATTTT

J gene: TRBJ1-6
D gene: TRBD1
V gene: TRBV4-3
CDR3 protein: CASSQDRTGVNSPLHF
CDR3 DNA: TGCGCCAGCAGCCAAGACCGGACAGGCGTTAATTCACCCCTCCACTTT

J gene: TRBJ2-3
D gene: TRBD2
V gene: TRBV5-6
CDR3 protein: CASSSGWGGTSTDTQYF
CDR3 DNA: TGTGCCAGCAGCTCAGGTTGGGGGGGAACTAGCACAGATACGCAGTATTTT

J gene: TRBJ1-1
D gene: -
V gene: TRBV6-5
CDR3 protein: CASSYDRGTEAFF
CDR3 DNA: TGTGCCAGCAGTTACGATAGGGGGACTGAAGCTTTCTTT

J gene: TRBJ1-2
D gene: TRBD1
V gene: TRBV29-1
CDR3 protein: CSVVPRTGKEAFYGYTF
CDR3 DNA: TGCAGCGTTGTACCCCGGACAGGCAAAGAGGCGTTTTATGGCTACACCTTC

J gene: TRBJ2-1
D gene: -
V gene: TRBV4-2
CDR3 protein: CASSPRSGSYNEQFF
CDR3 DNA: TGTGCCAGCAGCCCCAGAAGCGGGTCCTACAATGAGCAGTTCTTC

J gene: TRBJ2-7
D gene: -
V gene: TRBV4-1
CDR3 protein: CASSQDPPGVAEQYF
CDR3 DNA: TGCGCCAGCAGCCAAGATCCCCCTGGCGTAGCCGAGCAGTACTTC

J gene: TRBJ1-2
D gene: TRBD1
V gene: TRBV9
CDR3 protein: CASSVWDREGYGYTF
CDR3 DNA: TGTGCCAGCAGCGTTTGGGACAGGGAAGGGTATGGCTACACCTTC

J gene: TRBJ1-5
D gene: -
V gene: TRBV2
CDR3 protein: CASSVKGNQPQHF
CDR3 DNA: TGTGCCAGCAGTGTAAAGGGGAATCAGCCCCAGCATTTT

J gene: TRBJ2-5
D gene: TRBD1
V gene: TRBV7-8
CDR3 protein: CASSLDGTEGETQYF
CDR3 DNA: TGTGCCAGCAGCCTAGATGGGACAGAAGGGGAGACCCAGTACTTC

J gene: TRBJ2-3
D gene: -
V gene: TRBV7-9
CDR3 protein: CASSLGSVVRTQYF
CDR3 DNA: TGTGCCAGCAGCTTAGGCTCGGTAGTTCGTACGCAGTATTTT

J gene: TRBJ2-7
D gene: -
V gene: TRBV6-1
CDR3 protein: CASSEARYEQYF
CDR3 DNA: TGTGCCAGCAGTGAAGCTCGCTACGAGCAGTACTTC

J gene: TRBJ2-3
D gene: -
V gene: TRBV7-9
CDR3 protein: CASSANRGGSTDTQYF
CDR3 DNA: TGTGCCAGCAGCGCCAACAGGGGAGGTTCGACAGATACGCAGTATTTT

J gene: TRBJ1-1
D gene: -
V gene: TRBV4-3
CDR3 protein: CASSQEIKGTWEAFF
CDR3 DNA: TGCGCCAGCAGCCAAGAAATCAAAGGGACTTGGGAAGCTTTCTTT

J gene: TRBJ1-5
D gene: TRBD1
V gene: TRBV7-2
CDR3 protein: CASSLSTGTVQPQHF
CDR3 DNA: TGTGCCAGCAGCTTGTCAACAGGGACAGTTCAGCCCCAGCATTTT

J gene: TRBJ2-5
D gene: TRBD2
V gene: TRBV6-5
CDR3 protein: CASSYSLAGGQETQYF
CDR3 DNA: TGTGCCAGCAGTTACTCCCTAGCGGGGGGGCAAGAGACCCAGTACTTC

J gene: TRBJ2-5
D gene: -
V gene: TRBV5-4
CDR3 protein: CASSPDRGARETQYF
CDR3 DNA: TGTGCCAGCAGCCCTGACCGCGGCGCTAGGGAGACCCAGTACTTC

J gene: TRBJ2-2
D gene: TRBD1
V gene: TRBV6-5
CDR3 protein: CASSYGTGNTGELFF
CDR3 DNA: TGTGCCAGCAGTTACGGGACAGGGAACACCGGGGAGCTGTTTTTT

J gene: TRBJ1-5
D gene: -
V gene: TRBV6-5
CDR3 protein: CASRSGGHGNQPQHF
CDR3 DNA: TGTGCCAGCAGGAGTGGAGGCCATGGCAATCAGCCCCAGCATTTT

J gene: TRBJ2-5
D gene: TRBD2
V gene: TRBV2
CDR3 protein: CASSQDGLAGSPQYF
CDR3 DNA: TGTGCCAGCAGTCAGGACGGACTAGCGGGGTCACCCCAGTACTTC

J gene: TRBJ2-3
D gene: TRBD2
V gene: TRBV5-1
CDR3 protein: CASRYPGTSGGAGVF
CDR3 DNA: TGCGCCAGCCGCTATCCCGGGACTAGCGGGGGGGCCGGGGTCTTT

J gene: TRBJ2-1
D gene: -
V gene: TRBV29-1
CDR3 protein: CSVEYGLYNEQFF
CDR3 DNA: TGCAGCGTTGAATATGGGCTCTACAATGAGCAGTTCTTC

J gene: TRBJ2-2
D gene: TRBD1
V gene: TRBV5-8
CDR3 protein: CASSSPSSPGQGSGELFF
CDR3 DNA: TGTGCCAGCAGCTCTCCGAGCTCCCCGGGACAGGGAAGCGGGGAGCTGTTTTTT

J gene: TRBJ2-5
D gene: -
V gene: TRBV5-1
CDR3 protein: CASSLVAGPQETQYF
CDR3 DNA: TGCGCCAGCAGCTTGGTTGCGGGACCTCAAGAGACCCAGTACTTC

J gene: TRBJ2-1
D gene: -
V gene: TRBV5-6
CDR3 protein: CASSYLSSPTLYNEQFF
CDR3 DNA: TGTGCCAGCAGCTACCTTTCTAGCCCGACCCTTTACAATGAGCAGTTCTTC

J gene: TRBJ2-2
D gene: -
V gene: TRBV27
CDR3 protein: CAVRSGGGNTGELFF
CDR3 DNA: TGTGCCGTCAGGTCGGGGGGCGGGAACACCGGGGAGCTGTTTTTT

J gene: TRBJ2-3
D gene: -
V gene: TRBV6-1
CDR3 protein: CASSAAAAGVVYF
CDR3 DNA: TGTGCCAGCAGTGCGGCGGCGGCGGGTGTTGTGTATTTT

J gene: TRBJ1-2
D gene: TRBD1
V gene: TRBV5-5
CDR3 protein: CASSPLGQGYYGYTF
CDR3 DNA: TGTGCCAGCAGCCCCCTGGGACAGGGGTACTATGGCTACACCTTC

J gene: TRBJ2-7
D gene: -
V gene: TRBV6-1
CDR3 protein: CASKGDRISYEQYF
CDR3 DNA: TGTGCCAGCAAGGGGGACCGAATATCCTACGAGCAGTACTTC

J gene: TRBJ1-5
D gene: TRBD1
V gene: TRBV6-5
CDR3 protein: CASSSEDRLNQPQHF
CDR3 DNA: TGTGCCAGCAGTTCCGAGGACAGGCTCAATCAGCCCCAGCATTTT

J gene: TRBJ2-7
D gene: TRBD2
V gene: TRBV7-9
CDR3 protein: CASSLESGRAVQYF
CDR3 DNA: TGTGCCAGCAGCTTAGAGAGCGGGAGGGCCGTGCAGTACTTC

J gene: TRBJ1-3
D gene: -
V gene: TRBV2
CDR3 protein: CASSRSGTPAANTIYF
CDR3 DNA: TGTGCCAGCAGCCGTTCCGGGACACCCGCTGCTAACACCATATATTTT

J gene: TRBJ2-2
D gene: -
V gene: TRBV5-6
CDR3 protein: CASSRYTGTGELFF
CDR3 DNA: TGTGCCAGCAGCCGATACACAGGCACCGGGGAGCTGTTTTTT

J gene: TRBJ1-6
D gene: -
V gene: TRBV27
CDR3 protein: CASSLTEPSYNSPLHF
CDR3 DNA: TGTGCCAGCAGTTTAACAGAACCCTCCTATAATTCACCCCTCCACTTT

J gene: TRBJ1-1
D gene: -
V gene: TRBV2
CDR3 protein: CASIVGGSTEAFF
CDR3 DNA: TGCGCCAGCATCGTAGGAGGGAGCACTGAAGCTTTCTTT

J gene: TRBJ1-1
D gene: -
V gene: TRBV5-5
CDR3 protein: CASSRTGSTEAFF
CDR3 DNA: TGTGCCAGCAGTCGGACTGGGTCCACTGAAGCTTTCTTT

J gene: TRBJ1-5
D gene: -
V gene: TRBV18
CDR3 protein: CASSLPGGKGNQPQHF
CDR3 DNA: TGTGCCAGCTCACTACCGGGGGGAAAGGGCAATCAGCCCCAGCATTTT

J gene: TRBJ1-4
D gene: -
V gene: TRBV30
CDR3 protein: CAWSRGATNEKLFF
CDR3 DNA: TGTGCCTGGAGTCGGGGGGCGACTAATGAAAAACTGTTTTTT